Sequencing of this T cell receptor beta chain was carried out in a study of T-cell memory formation after mild COVID-19. The study's findings and limits: CD4+ contracting clones were mainly CM and EM; CD8+ ones, EMRA.

This clonotype has just a few counts. Its antigen is still unknown. Its ends do not fully match the called genes, so a read error is possible. Via MiXCR, TCRdb re-called the 5' RACE reads, giving one row per CDR3 protein. The sample includes around 390,000 distinct CDR3 sequences, roughly 15% seen only once; the top ten take approximately 21%. The CDR3 contains 13 residues. From germline, CDR1 is DFQATT and CDR2 SNEGSKA (reference sequence). The material sequenced was PBMCs or a T cell subset sorted from them (not recorded which). The source of this sequence is a man between 18 and 29 years old who had mild COVID-19 (a few samples of this study predate the infection). Cell type and time point are not known. The genes are TRBV20-1 and TRBJ1-2; possibly TRBD1 for D (6 bases). This chain's CDR3 is CSAETKTDRQYRF. In nucleotides, the CDR3 is TGCAGTGCCGAAACGAAAACCGACAGGCAATACCGCTTC.